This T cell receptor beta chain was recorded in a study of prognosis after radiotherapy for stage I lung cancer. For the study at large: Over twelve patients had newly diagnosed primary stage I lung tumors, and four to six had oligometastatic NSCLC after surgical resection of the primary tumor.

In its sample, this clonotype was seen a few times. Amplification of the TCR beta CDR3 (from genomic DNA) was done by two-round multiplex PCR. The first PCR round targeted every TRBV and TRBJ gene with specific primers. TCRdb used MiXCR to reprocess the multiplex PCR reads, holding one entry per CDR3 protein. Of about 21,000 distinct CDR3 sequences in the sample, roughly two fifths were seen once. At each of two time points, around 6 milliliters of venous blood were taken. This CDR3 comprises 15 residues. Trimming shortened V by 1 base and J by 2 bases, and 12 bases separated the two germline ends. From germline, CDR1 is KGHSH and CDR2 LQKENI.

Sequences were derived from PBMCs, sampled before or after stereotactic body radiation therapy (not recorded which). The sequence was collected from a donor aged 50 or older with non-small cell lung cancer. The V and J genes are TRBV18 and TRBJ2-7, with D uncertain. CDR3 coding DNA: TGTGCCAGCTCACCACATGAGGTATCCCCCTACGAGCAGTACTTC. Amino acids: CASSPHEVSPYEQYF. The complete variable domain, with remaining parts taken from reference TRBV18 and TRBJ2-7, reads NAGVMQNPRHLVRRRGQEARLRCSPMKGHSHVYWYRQLPEEGLKFMVYLQKENIIDESGMPKERFSAEFPKEGPSILRIQQVVRGDSAAYFCASSPHEVSPYEQYFGPGTRLTVT.